What follows are 3 T cell receptor beta chains derived from one specimen sequenced in a study of Ad26.COV2.S vaccination and SARS-CoV-2 variants. Only in-frame clones appear in the TCRdb table, and some are missing; sequencing was by immunoSEQ multiplex PCR. The sample has about 350,000 clones, about 87% seen once. The treatment: roughly 18 received Ad26.COV2.S at low or high dose, single or two shots; about 5 received placebo; per-sample allocation not given. Sampling happened 63 days after the first vaccine or placebo injection. Source: peripheral blood, taken in a trial of Ad26.COV2.S vaccine versus placebo. These receptors all come from a person aged 18-65 years who received the Ad26.COV2.S COVID-19 vaccine or a placebo.

This clone was observed a handful of times. V and J are TRBV4-1 and TRBJ1-1; TRBD1 aligns across 9 bases. V was clipped by 0 bases and J by 11 bases; unmatched bases: 10. The CDR3 runs 15 residues. Germline values: CDR1 MGHRA, CDR2 YSYEKL. The CDR3 DNA reads as TGCGCCAGCAGCCAAGAGGGTGGGACAGGGCGTCGCGCTTTCTTT. Translation: CASSQEGGTGRRAFF.

This chain connects TRBV19 to TRBJ2-7; TRBD1 agrees at 7 bases. Unmatched junction bases numbered 7, after V lost 1 base and J lost 4 bases. The CDR3 covers 15 residues. Germline-derived CDR1 and CDR2 are LNHDA and SQIVND (reference sequence). The CDR3 DNA is TGTGCCAGTAGTATAGCGGCAGGGGGTAGTTACGAGCAGTACTTC. Its translation is CASSIAAGGSYEQYF.

The chain employs TRBV11-2 and TRBJ1-2, with D possibly matching TRBD1 (5 bases). V lost 5 bases and J lost 7, with 14 bases in between. The CDR3 has 13 amino acids. The germline V gene encodes CDR1 SGHAT and CDR2 FQNNGV. The CDR3 loop is CASSAPRESGYTF. DNA for the CDR3: TGTGCCAGCAGCGCCCCCAGGGAAAGTGGCTACACCTTC.